The rows below give T cell receptor beta chains drawn from one sample of a study of radiation and T cells in renal cell carcinoma. Some clones are missing from TCRdb's copy, which holds only in-frame ones; the method was immunoSEQ multiplex PCR. Here the sample spans under 65,000 clones, around 80% being singletons. The sample was blood, taken from a patient whose treatment included radiotherapy and nephrectomy. The receptors originated from a man between 60 and 75 years old with renal cell carcinoma. CDR3s include the opening cysteine and the closing phenylalanine or tryptophan. A D gene is named only where the DNA matches it firmly. Where a row states a size, it is once, few, many or the class of an expanded clone; other rows omit it.

v_call	j_call	d_call	clone_size	cdr3_nt	cdr3_aa
TRBV14	TRBJ2-1	-	-	TGTGCCAGCAGCCAAGACAGGGTGGCTTGGGATGAGCAGTTCTTC	CASSQDRVAWDEQFF
TRBV10-1	TRBJ2-2	TRBD2	-	TGCGCCAGCAGTGGGACTAGCGGGGGGACCGGGGAGCTGTTTTTT	CASSGTSGGTGELFF
TRBV7-9	TRBJ1-1	-	-	TGTGCCAGCAGCTTATCAGGGGCCACTGAAGCTTTCTTT	CASSLSGATEAFF
TRBV6-6	TRBJ2-1	TRBD2	-	TGTGCCAGCACCACGCAAAGAGCGGGAGTGAAGGGTGAGCAGTTCTTC	CASTTQRAGVKGEQFF
TRBV10-2	TRBJ2-1	-	-	TGCGCCAGCCGGGCCCTCTACAATGAGCAGTTCTTC	CASRALYNEQFF
TRBV14	TRBJ1-2	TRBD1	-	TGTGCCAGCAGCCAAGATCTTAGGGGGACAGGGGAAGGCTACACCTTC	CASSQDLRGTGEGYTF
TRBV20-1	TRBJ2-5	-	-	TGCAGCGCGACTAGAGGGGAGACCCAGTACTTC	CSATRGETQYF
TRBV6-5	TRBJ1-6	TRBD1	few	TGTGCCAGCAGTTACGATCAGGGGGCTAATTCACCCCTCCACTTT	CASSYDQGANSPLHF
TRBV27	TRBJ2-4	-	-	TGTGCCAGCAGGAGACAGGTCTGGGGTGAAAACATTCAGTACTTC	CASRRQVWGENIQYF
TRBV5-8	TRBJ2-5	-	-	TGTGCCAGCAGTTCTACAGGGAACGGAGAGACCCAGTACTTC	CASSSTGNGETQYF
TRBV10-3	TRBJ1-3	-	few	TGTGCCATCAGAGCCCGGAAGGAGGAGGACACCATATATTTT	CAIRARKEEDTIYF
TRBV6-1	TRBJ2-3	-	-	TGTGCCAGCAGTGAAGCAGGGGCCAGCACAGATACGCAGTATTTT	CASSEAGASTDTQYF
TRBV18	TRBJ1-2	TRBD1	-	TGTGCCAGCTCACCACCTGGGACAGGGCAATCCTATGGCTACACCTTC	CASSPPGTGQSYGYTF
TRBV4-3	TRBJ2-5	TRBD2	few	TGCGCCAGCAGCGGGACTAGCGGGAGGCAAGAGACCCAGTACTTC	CASSGTSGRQETQYF
TRBV11-3	TRBJ1-2	-	-	TGTGCCAGCAGCTCGACCGACACAAACTATGGCTACACCTTC	CASSSTDTNYGYTF
TRBV16	TRBJ2-6	-	few	TGTGCCAGCAGCCCGGAGGACTCTGGGGCCAACGTCCTGACTTTC	CASSPEDSGANVLTF
TRBV9	TRBJ1-4	TRBD1	-	TGTGCCAGCAGCGCCTCCACAGGGGGAGGTGAAAAACTGTTTTTT	CASSASTGGGEKLFF
TRBV2	TRBJ2-2	-	-	TGTGCCAGCAGTGAAGACAGGGTGGGGACCGGGGAGCTGTTTTTT	CASSEDRVGTGELFF
TRBV10-3	TRBJ2-3	TRBD1	few	TGTGCCATCAGTGAAGACAGGGACACAGATACGCAGTATTTT	CAISEDRDTDTQYF
TRBV6-1	TRBJ1-1	-	-	TGTGCCAGCAGGGGGGACGACCGAAGGGCTTTCTTT	CASRGDDRRAFF
TRBV11-3	TRBJ2-1	-	many	TGTGCCAGCAGCTGGACCTACAATGAGCAGTTCTTC	CASSWTYNEQFF
TRBV7-8	TRBJ2-5	-	-	TGTGCCAGCAGCCCCGACACAGGCGACCAAGAGACCCAGTACTTC	CASSPDTGDQETQYF
TRBV28	TRBJ1-2	-	-	TGTGCCAGCAGTTTGAGACAGGAAAACTACACCTTC	CASSLRQENYTF
TRBV30	TRBJ1-5	-	-	TGTGCCTGGAGTGACAGGATCGGGGGGGATGATCAGCCCCAGCATTTT	CAWSDRIGGDDQPQHF
TRBV4-3	TRBJ2-7	TRBD1	-	TGCGCCAGCAGCCAAGATACAGGGGGTTTATCCTACGAGCAGTACTTC	CASSQDTGGLSYEQYF
TRBV18	TRBJ2-5	TRBD2	-	TGTGCCAGCTCACCTTCCGGTAGCGGGGGTGTAGAGACCCAGTACTTC	CASSPSGSGGVETQYF
TRBV18	TRBJ2-5	-	once	TGTGCCAGCTCACCTGGGACTTACCAAGAGACCCAGTACTTC	CASSPGTYQETQYF
TRBV10-3	TRBJ1-1	-	-	TGTGCCATCAGTGAAGAAGGGTTGGGAAGGACTGAAGCTTTCTTT	CAISEEGLGRTEAFF
TRBV6-1	TRBJ1-1	-	few	TGTGCCAGCAGTGCGGATTGGACAGCACTGAACACTGAAGCTTTCTTT	CASSADWTALNTEAFF
TRBV5-1	TRBJ1-2	-	-	TGCGCCAGCAGCCCGGGACAAGCTAACTATGGCTACACCTTC	CASSPGQANYGYTF
TRBV19	TRBJ1-1	-	-	TGTGCCAGTAGTAAACAGATGAACACTGAAGCTTTCTTT	CASSKQMNTEAFF
TRBV18	TRBJ2-3	TRBD1	-	TGTGCCAGCTCACCACCCACAGGGGCGGCGAGCACAGATACGCAGTATTTT	CASSPPTGAASTDTQYF
TRBV11-2	TRBJ2-5	TRBD2	-	TGTGCCAGCAGCCCACGCCCTGGCGGGGGTGGGGAGACCCAGTACTTC	CASSPRPGGGGETQYF
TRBV5-6	TRBJ1-5	-	few	TGTGCCAGCAGCTCCGGACGGTACAATCAGCCCCAGCATTTT	CASSSGRYNQPQHF
TRBV18	TRBJ2-3	TRBD2	-	TGTGCCAGCTCACCCCTACTAGCGGGAGTAGCAGATACGCAGTATTTT	CASSPLLAGVADTQYF
TRBV18	TRBJ2-3	TRBD2	-	TGTGCCAGCTCACCTAAGACTAGCGGTCCCACAGATACGCAGTATTTT	CASSPKTSGPTDTQYF
TRBV27	TRBJ1-2	TRBD1	-	TGTGCCAGCAGAGACAGGGGGCAGAATGGCTACACCTTC	CASRDRGQNGYTF
TRBV6-1	TRBJ1-3	-	once	TGTGCCAGCAGCCCTTCATCGGGAAACACCATATATTTT	CASSPSSGNTIYF
TRBV27	TRBJ1-1	-	-	TGTGCCAGCAGTTGGGGAGGGGAGACTGAAGCTTTCTTT	CASSWGGETEAFF
TRBV18	TRBJ1-5	-	once	TGTGCCAGCTCACTAGGTACCGATCAGCCCCAGCATTTT	CASSLGTDQPQHF
TRBV7-2	TRBJ2-1	TRBD2	-	TGTGCCAGCAGCGACGGGACTAGCGGAAACAATGAGCAGTTCTTC	CASSDGTSGNNEQFF
TRBV6-1	TRBJ2-1	TRBD1	few	TGTGCCAGCAGTGAACTAGGACAGGGTTTCGGTGAGCAGTTCTTC	CASSELGQGFGEQFF
TRBV15	TRBJ2-1	TRBD2	-	TGTGCCACCAGCAGAGATAGGGTTGCGGGGGGGCGTAGTGAGCAGTTCTTC	CATSRDRVAGGRSEQFF
TRBV5-1	TRBJ2-1	TRBD2	-	TGCGCCAGCAGCCTGGAAGGACTAGCGGGAGTTAATGAGCAGTTCTTC	CASSLEGLAGVNEQFF
TRBV5-1	TRBJ2-7	-	-	TGCGCCAGCAGCTTGGCCGTGGGGTCCTACGAGCAGTACTTC	CASSLAVGSYEQYF
TRBV5-5	TRBJ1-1	-	-	TGTGCCAGCAGCTATAGTGCTCGGGGCGCTTCCACTGAAGCTTTCTTT	CASSYSARGASTEAFF
TRBV15	TRBJ2-3	-	-	TGTGCCACCAGCAGAGATAGGACAGCCACCACAGATACGCAGTATTTT	CATSRDRTATTDTQYF
TRBV19	TRBJ2-5	-	-	TGTGCCAGTAGTATGAGAGAAGAGACCCAGTACTTC	CASSMREETQYF
TRBV5-1	TRBJ2-6	-	-	TGCGCCAGCAGCTTAGGAGGCGGGGCCTTTTCTGGGGCCAACGTCCTGACTTTC	CASSLGGGAFSGANVLTF